One sample yielded the 6 T cell receptor beta chains listed below, sequenced in a study of blood T cells in healthy people across ages. Alongside a J-beta primer mix, a sample-barcoded 5' primer served in a second PCR lasting 7 to 11 cycles. One entry per CDR3 protein, called by TCRdb with MiXCR from the 5' RACE reads. This sample yields hundreds of thousands of distinct CDR3 sequences, of which 56% are seen a single time; 20% to 30% belongs to the top ten. The sample was blood. The receptors were sampled from a man aged 35-49 years in good health.

This clonotype was found many times. The V and J genes are TRBV28 and TRBJ2-7, with 10 nucleotides matching TRBD2. The germline CDR1 and CDR2 sequences are MDHEN and SYDVKM. V gave up 7 bases and J gave up 2 bases; unmatched junction bases: 23. CDR3 size: 20 residues. CDR3 DNA: TGTGCCAGCAAACCTCGGCGGGGTTCGGCTAGCGGGAGACTGACCTACGAGCAGTACTTC. Its translation: CASKPRRGSASGRLTYEQYF.

The chain's CDR3 is CASSLTWSTYNEQYF. In DNA form, the CDR3 reads TGTGCCAGCAGCTTAACATGGAGTACCTACAATGAGCAGTACTTC. The chain combines TRBV7-3 with TRBJ2-1; no clear D gene. Gene TRBJ2-7 matches the end of the DNA better, so the J call may be wrong. In germline, CDR1 is SGHTA, CDR2 FQGTGA. There are 15 residues in the CDR3.

The sample holds a few counts of this clonotype. The genes are TRBV14 and TRBJ1-4; 11 positions match TRBD1. With V trimmed by 4 bases and J by 7 bases, 5 bases remained unmatched. CDR1 SGHDN and CDR2 FVKESK come from the germline V gene. The CDR3 is 15 amino acids. CDR3 coding DNA: TGTGCCAGCAGCCGCATGGGACAGGGGGGTGAAAAACTGTTTTTT. Translating gives CASSRMGQGGEKLFF.

This clonotype was picked up a small number of times. This chain uses TRBV29-1 with TRBJ1-1; no clear D gene. CDR3 size: 11 residues. Trimming cost V 3 bases and J 8 bases, with 10 bases left between them. Germline assignment: CDR1 SQVTM and CDR2 ANQGSEA. CDR3 nucleotide sequence: TGCAGCGTTGAGATCCTCTCCGAAGCTTTCTTT. Residues: CSVEILSEAFF.

This clonotype was recorded only once. The chain uses TRBV20-1 and TRBJ2-4; 7 bases fit TRBD2. The assigned J gene may be wrong: the sequence end matches TRBJ2-7 better. CDR3 length: 16 residues. Germline-derived CDR1 and CDR2 are DFQATT and SNEGSKA (reference sequence). CDR3 amino acids: CSAREAEREAFYEQYF. In DNA, the CDR3 is TGCAGTGCTAGAGAGGCGGAGCGGGAAGCCTTCTACGAGCAGTACTTC.

This chain connects TRBV4-2 to TRBJ1-4; 7 bases map to TRBD1. Looked up from germline, CDR1 is LGHNA and CDR2 is YNFKEQ. The CDR3 totals 15 residues. The V segment lost 3 bases and the J segment 3 bases; nucleotides outside the gene matches: 4. The chain's CDR3 is CASSQQTGPNEKLFF. Written as DNA, the CDR3 is TGTGCCAGCAGCCAGCAGACAGGGCCTAATGAAAAACTGTTTTTT.